This T cell receptor beta chain was observed in a study of blood T cell repertoires in COVID-19. Study context: Donors in the United States, Italy and Spain gave samples during acute or convalescent COVID-19.

TCRdb keeps only in-frame clones here, not all; method: immunoSEQ multiplex PCR. The sample lists approximately 130,000 clones, approximately 81% occurring once. Germline CDR1 and CDR2: SGHVS and FQNEAQ. This CDR3 comprises 15 residues. V was clipped by 2 bases and J by 2 bases, with 12 bases between them. This chain joins TRBV7-8 and TRBJ1-2; weak D call: TRBD1 (6 bases). The source of this sequence is a man in his 60s with acute or convalescent COVID-19. Source material: peripheral blood. The CDR3 here is CASSLLDSTNYGYTF. CDR3 in DNA: TGTGCCAGCAGCTTACTGGACAGCACAAACTATGGCTACACCTTC. The full variable domain, its missing parts supplied by reference TRBV7-8 and TRBJ1-2, is GAGVSQSPRYKVAKRGQDVALRCDPISGHVSLFWYQQALGQGPEFLTYFQNEAQLDKSGLPSDRFFAERPEGSVSTLKIQRTQQEDSAVYLCASSLLDSTNYGYTFGSGTRLTVV.